Listed here is a single TCR beta chain. What it binds is unknown. The method, 5' RACE with UMI labels, was used to prepare the TRB cDNA libraries. TCRdb reprocessed the 5' RACE reads and keeps a single row for each CDR3 protein, giving no DNA. The listing records 84,000 or so distinct CDR3 sequences. This entry belongs to a study of CXCR3-negative and CXCR3-positive naive CD8 T cells. Study results and caveats: Sequencing showed both naive subsets with comparably high diversity, and memory CD8+ cells much lower. Cryopreserved PBMCs had partly decreased CXCR3 expression; fresh PBMCs were used in most assays. CXCR3-positive naive cells had more hydrophobic TRB CDR3s than CXCR3-negative naive cells.

CDR1 is SQVTM and CDR2 is ANQGSEA in the germline V gene. The CDR3 is 13 residues long. Naivety in CD8+ T cells corresponded to a CD45RO-CCR7+CD27+CD95- phenotype. The TCR comes from a human donor in good health. Some clones in this sample may be carry-over from other donors' samples. The chain couples TRBV29-1 to TRBJ2-1. Source material: naive CXCR3+ CD8+ T cells from blood. The sample's subset: CD45RO-CCR7+CD27+CD95- naive CD8+ T cells expressing CXCR3 (TNR3+). The CDR3 sequence: CSVDTTESYEQFF.